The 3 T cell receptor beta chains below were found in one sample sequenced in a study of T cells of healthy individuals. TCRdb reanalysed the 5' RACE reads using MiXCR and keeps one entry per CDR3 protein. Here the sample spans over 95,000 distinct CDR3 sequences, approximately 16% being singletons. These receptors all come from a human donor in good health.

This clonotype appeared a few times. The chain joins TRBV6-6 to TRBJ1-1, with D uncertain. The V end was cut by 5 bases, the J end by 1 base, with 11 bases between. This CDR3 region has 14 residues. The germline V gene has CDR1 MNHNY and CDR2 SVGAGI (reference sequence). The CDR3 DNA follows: TGTGCCAGCAGTCCCCCTACCCAGAACACTGAAGCTTTCTTT. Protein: CASSPPTQNTEAFF.

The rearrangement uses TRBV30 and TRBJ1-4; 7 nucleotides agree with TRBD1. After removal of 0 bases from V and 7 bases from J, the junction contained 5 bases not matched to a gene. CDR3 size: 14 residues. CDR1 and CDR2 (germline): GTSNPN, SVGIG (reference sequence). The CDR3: CAWSVNRGGEKLFF. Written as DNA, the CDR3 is TGTGCCTGGAGTGTAAACAGGGGAGGTGAAAAACTGTTTTTT.

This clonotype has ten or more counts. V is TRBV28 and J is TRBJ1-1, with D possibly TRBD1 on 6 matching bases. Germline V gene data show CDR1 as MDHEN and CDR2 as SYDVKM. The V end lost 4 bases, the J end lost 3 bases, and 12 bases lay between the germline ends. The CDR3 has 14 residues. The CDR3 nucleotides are TGTGCCAGCAGTTCGTCCAGGGGAGACACTGAAGCTTTCTTT. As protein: CASSSSRGDTEAFF.